These 26 T cell receptor beta chains came from one sample sequenced in a study of identical twins. TCRdb re-analysed the 5' RACE reads in MiXCR, keeping a single row per CDR3 protein. The top ten hold 4% to 5.5% of the sample, which has roughly 750,000 distinct CDR3 sequences, about 20% seen once. Another study also made use of these data, one on T cells expressing NK-cell markers.

Sequenced sample: PBMCs. These receptors were obtained from a woman aged 18-29 years in good health.

As for this clonotype: Possible read error: a much larger clone is one base away. V usage is TRBV7-8 and J usage is TRBJ2-7; D is unclear. There are 11 residues in the CDR3. Trimming pared 4 bases from V and 5 bases from J, leaving 6 bases between. Per germline, CDR1 SGHVS and CDR2 FQNEAQ. The CDR3 sequence: CASSSENEQYF. The CDR3 nucleotides read TGTGCCAGCAGCTCCGAGAACGAGCAGTACTTC. The full variable domain, completed using reference TRBV7-8 and TRBJ2-7, is GAGVSQSPRYKVAKRGQDVALRCDPISGHVSLFWYQQALGQGPEFLTYFQNEAQLDKSGLPSDRFFAERPEGSVSTLKIQRTQQEDSAVYLCASSSENEQYFGPGTRLTVT.

This clonotype has a handful of counts. This chain connects TRBV5-1 to TRBJ1-2, with D hard to call. Germline CDR1 SGHRS, CDR2 YFSETQ. CDR3 length: 14 amino acids. V lost 0 bases, J lost 4 bases, and 10 bases lay in between. This chain's CDR3 is CASSLDGFAYGYTF. The CDR3 nucleotides are TGCGCCAGCAGCTTGGATGGATTTGCCTATGGCTACACCTTC.

This clonotype was seen at least ten times. The genes are TRBV12-3 or TRBV12-4 and TRBJ1-6; 9 nucleotides match TRBD1. The CDR3 is 16 amino acids. The V segment lost 5 bases and the J segment 6 bases; nucleotides outside the gene matches: 8. CDR3: CASSVRTGARNSPLHF. CDR3 coding DNA: TGTGCCAGCAGTGTAAGGACAGGGGCCCGTAATTCACCCCTCCACTTT.

J is TRBJ1-5 and V is TRBV6-5; D perhaps matches TRBD1 (5 bases). CDR3 length: 13 residues. V was clipped by 4 bases and J by 5 bases, with 9 bases between them. Germline-derived CDR1 and CDR2 are MNHEY and SVGAGI. CDR3 sequence: CASSSGTDQPQHF. As DNA, the CDR3 is TGTGCCAGCAGTTCCGGGACGGATCAGCCCCAGCATTTT.

V usage is TRBV20-1 and J usage is TRBJ1-6; D perhaps matches TRBD1 (6 bases). The CDR3 is made up of 13 amino acids. Trimming stripped 4 bases from V and 7 bases from J, with 11 bases between. Per the germline V gene, CDR1 is DFQATT and CDR2 is SNEGSKA (reference sequence). The CDR3 reads CSAIEGGNSPLHF. The CDR3 DNA sequence: TGCAGTGCTATTGAGGGGGGGAATTCACCCCTCCACTTT.

This clonotype was seen at least ten times. This chain links TRBV12-3 or TRBV12-4 with TRBJ2-3, with a tentative D call TRBD2 (6 bases). The CDR3 has 14 residues. The V and J ends lost 6 bases and 2 bases respectively, with 12 bases between them. CDR3 sequence (DNA): TGTGCCAGCAGCAGACTAGACCACACAGATACGCAGTATTTT. Amino acids: CASSRLDHTDTQYF.

The sample holds a few counts of this clonotype. The chain joins TRBV4-2 to TRBJ2-3, with 8 bases matching TRBD2. The CDR3 consists of 17 residues. Germline values: CDR1 LGHNA, CDR2 YNFKEQ. V shed 3 bases and J 2 bases; nucleotides not matched to a gene: 10. The CDR3 region is CASSQHLAGNPTDTQYF. CDR3 DNA sequence: TGTGCCAGCAGCCAGCATTTAGCGGGGAACCCCACAGATACGCAGTATTTT.

There are a few counts of this clonotype. The genes are TRBV6-5 and TRBJ2-4, with D possibly TRBD2 on 5 matching bases. With 5 bases removed from V and 0 bases from J, the gap between germline ends came to 11 bases. The V gene's germline CDR1 is MNHEY and CDR2 SVGAGI. CDR3 length: 15 amino acids. This CDR3 is CASSTRGIAKNIQYF. In nucleotides, the CDR3 is TGTGCCAGCAGTACTCGAGGGATAGCCAAAAACATTCAGTACTTC.

The gene calls are TRBV20-1 and TRBJ2-4; D is unresolved. Trimming took off 3 bases at V and 3 bases at J, with 12 bases between the two ends. The CDR3 contains 14 residues. Germline V gene data show CDR1 as DFQATT and CDR2 as SNEGSKA (reference sequence). Here the CDR3 reads CSASSPTVKNIQYF. CDR3 nucleotides: TGCAGTGCTAGTAGTCCCACAGTCAAAAACATTCAGTACTTC.

This clonotype was counted between two and nine times. The chain has TRBV29-1 and TRBJ1-5; D is undetermined. Trimming left V 3 bases short and J 7 bases short, with 13 bases between. The CDR3 covers 13 residues. Per germline, CDR1 SQVTM and CDR2 ANQGSEA. This CDR3 reads CSVEGRTGQPQHF. In DNA, the CDR3 is TGCAGCGTTGAGGGGAGAACGGGGCAGCCCCAGCATTTT.

J is TRBJ1-2 and V is TRBV12-3 or TRBV12-4; D not resolved. Trimming stripped 3 bases from V and 8 bases from J, with 7 bases between. The CDR3 is 11 residues long. The CDR3: CASSLKEGYTF. The CDR3 DNA reads TGTGCCAGCAGTTTGAAGGAAGGCTACACCTTC.

This clonotype was recorded many times. This rearrangement joins TRBV20-1 to TRBJ1-1; no definite D call. CDR1 and CDR2 from the germline V gene are DFQATT and SNEGSKA (reference sequence). The V and J ends lost 6 bases and 6 bases respectively, with 5 bases between them. The CDR3 contains 9 residues. The CDR3 DNA reads TGCAGTGCATCATCTGAAGCTTTCTTT. It translates to CSASSEAFF.

This chain connects TRBV3-1 to TRBJ1-1; a possible D gene is TRBD1 (6 bases). Between the trimmed V and J ends, which lost 3 bases and 1 base, there was a span of 6 bases. The CDR3 has 13 amino acids. CDR1 and CDR2 from the germline V gene are LGHDT and YNNKEL (reference sequence). This chain's CDR3 is CASSQGANTEAFF. CDR3 nucleotide sequence: TGTGCCAGCAGCCAGGGGGCGAACACTGAAGCTTTCTTT.

This clonotype has ten or more counts. The rearrangement uses TRBV20-1 and TRBJ2-1, with 7 bases that match TRBD2. J lost 4 bases, V lost 0 bases, and 6 bases had no gene match. This CDR3 is built from 15 residues. Per germline, CDR1 DFQATT and CDR2 SNEGSKA (reference sequence). Written as DNA, the CDR3 is TGCAGTGCTAGAGATCCTAGCGGAGTTTACAATGAGCAGTTCTTC. This codes for CSARDPSGVYNEQFF.

CDR3 bases: TGCAGTGCTAGAATCTCGGCGGGAGGAGATACGCAGTATTTT. Residues: CSARISAGGDTQYF. The chain is built from TRBV20-1 and TRBJ2-3; TRBD2 matches at 8 bases. The germline V gene has CDR1 DFQATT and CDR2 SNEGSKA (reference sequence). V shed 2 bases and J 5 bases; nucleotides not matched to a gene: 6. The CDR3 spans 14 residues.

V and J are TRBV15 and TRBJ2-7; 7 bases fit TRBD1. In germline, CDR1 is LNHNV, CDR2 YYDKDF (reference sequence). The CDR3 covers 19 residues. The V segment lost 1 base and the J segment 4 bases; nucleotides outside the gene matches: 19. DNA for the CDR3: TGTGCCACCAGCAGAGGAAACTCTGGGACGGACAGGAGTGGATACGAGCAGTACTTC. Its protein is CATSRGNSGTDRSGYEQYF. The full variable domain, completed using reference TRBV15 and TRBJ2-7, is DAMVIQNPRYQVTQFGKPVTLSCSQTLNHNVMYWYQQKSSQAPKLLFHYYDKDFNNEADTPDNFQSRRPNTSFCFLDIRSPGLGDTAMYLCATSRGNSGTDRSGYEQYFGPGTRLTVT.

The J gene is TRBJ1-1, the V gene TRBV7-8; D possibly corresponds to TRBD1 (5 bases). The length of the CDR3 is 14 residues. CDR1 is SGHVS, CDR2 FQNEAQ, per germline. Trimming shortened V by 0 bases and J by 10 bases, and 15 bases separated the two germline ends. CDR3 residues: CASSLAPMGQRAFF. The CDR3 DNA follows: TGTGCCAGCAGCTTAGCCCCCATGGGGCAGAGAGCTTTCTTT.

This chain uses TRBV7-2 with TRBJ2-1; D gene ambiguous. V was trimmed by 6 bases and J by 0 bases, leaving 6 bases between them. Germline lookup yields CDR1 SGHTA and CDR2 FQGNSA. This CDR3 comprises 13 residues. CDR3 residues: CASRHRSYNEQFF. The CDR3 DNA reads as TGTGCCAGCAGACACCGCTCCTACAATGAGCAGTTCTTC.

This clonotype was picked up many times. The V call is TRBV20-1, the J call TRBJ1-2; D gene uncertain. V shed 7 bases and J shed 3 bases, with 15 bases lying between them. Germline V gives CDR1 DFQATT, CDR2 SNEGSKA (reference sequence). This CDR3 has 13 amino acids. CDR3 sequence: CSGITGGYYGYTF. CDR3 sequence (DNA): TGCAGTGGCATAACGGGAGGGTACTATGGCTACACCTTC.

The chain combines TRBV7-9 with TRBJ2-5; 8 positions agree with TRBD1. Germline loops: CDR1 SEHNR, CDR2 FQNEAQ (reference sequence). Trimming removed 5 bases from V and 4 bases from J; junction bases left unmatched: 6. The CDR3 sequence is 14 residues long. Here the CDR3 DNA reads TGTGCCAGCAGCCACGGACAGGGTGGAGAGACCCAGTACTTC. Residues: CASSHGQGGETQYF.

Regarding this clonotype: The junction departs from the called germline gene at one end, perhaps through a read error. The chain combines TRBV11-2 with TRBJ2-7; 9 bases are shared with TRBD2. CDR1 and CDR2 (germline): SGHAT, FQNNGV. The CDR3 contains 17 residues. CDR3 in DNA: TGTGCCAGCAGCTTAGGGTCCCAGCGGGGGGCCTCCTATGAGCAGTACTTC. Translated: CASSLGSQRGASYEQYF.

This clonotype occurred a few times. This chain uses TRBV5-6 with TRBJ1-4, with 9 bases that match TRBD1. CDR1 is SGHDT, CDR2 YYEEEE, per germline. The CDR3 is made up of 15 amino acids. With V trimmed by 4 bases and J by 5 bases, 6 bases remained unmatched. CDR3 bases: TGTGCCAGCAGCCACAAAGGGACAGGGAATGAAAAACTGTTTTTT. Translating it yields CASSHKGTGNEKLFF.

V is TRBV20-1 and J is TRBJ2-5; D assignment may be TRBD1 or TRBD2 (6 bases each). Germline values: CDR1 DFQATT, CDR2 SNEGSKA (reference sequence). Between the trimmed V and J ends, which lost 3 bases and 5 bases, there was a span of 19 bases. There are 15 residues in the CDR3. The CDR3 nucleotides are TGCAGTGCTAGCTTGTGGGGGCGCCGGGGGGAGACCCAGTACTTC. The encoded protein is CSASLWGRRGETQYF.

The table lists this clonotype with a few counts. The V call is TRBV20-1, the J call TRBJ2-7; D uncertain. Germline CDR1 is DFQATT and CDR2 is SNEGSKA (reference sequence). CDR3 size: 11 residues. The V and J ends lost 1 base and 4 bases respectively, with 5 bases between them. The CDR3 coding sequence is TGCAGTGCTAGAGTGGAGTACGAGCAGTACTTC. Amino acid sequence: CSARVEYEQYF.

This clonotype occurred a few times. The rearrangement links TRBV7-8 to TRBJ1-4, with unresolved D. Germline loops: CDR1 SGHVS, CDR2 FQNEAQ. V lost 1 base, J lost 5 bases, and 5 bases lay in between. CDR3 size: 13 residues. CDR3 nucleotide sequence: TGTGCCAGCAGCTTAGGGGAGAATGAAAAACTGTTTTTT. It translates to CASSLGENEKLFF.

The genes are TRBV29-1 and TRBJ2-5; D is perhaps TRBD2 (5 bases). Germline CDR1 and CDR2: SQVTM and ANQGSEA. V gave up 6 bases and J gave up 5 bases, with 19 bases separating them. The CDR3 is made up of 14 amino acids. CDR3 bases: TGCAGCGTGGTGACCAACAGTGGGGAGGAGACCCAGTACTTC. Encoded protein: CSVVTNSGEETQYF.